One T cell receptor beta chain is described in this entry. This entry belongs to a study of blood T cell repertoires in COVID-19. On the study more broadly: Sources were T cells, B-cell-depleted T cells, or PBMCs; the material itself was cDNA or gDNA.

The CDR3 has 15 residues. Germline CDR1 reads KGHSH; CDR2 reads LQKENI. V shed 3 bases and J shed 0 bases, with 10 bases lying between them. Method: immunoSEQ multiplex PCR; TCRdb's copy keeps in-frame clones and lacks some. This sample yields about 140,000 clones, of which about 89% are seen a single time; roughly 10% belongs to the top ten. The source of this sequence is a man between 60 and 75 years old who had recovered from COVID-19. The sample taken for sequencing was PBMCs or T cells enriched from blood (not recorded which). The chain combines TRBV18 with TRBJ2-3, with a tentative D call TRBD1 (6 bases). The CDR3, as DNA: TGTGCCAGCTCACCTTCAGGGGCTAGCACAGATACGCAGTATTTT. Amino acid sequence: CASSPSGASTDTQYF.